This record covers a single T cell receptor beta chain. Its antigen is unknown. The CDR3 consists of 17 residues. Germline V gives CDR1 SGHDT, CDR2 YYEEEE. The V gene lost 0 bases and the J gene lost 2 bases, with 16 bases spanning the gap. A TCRbeta library incorporating unique molecular identifiers was prepared. One entry per CDR3 protein, called by TCRdb with MiXCR from the PCR reads. Altogether 780,000 or so distinct CDR3 sequences are present, about 16% being singletons, with the ten largest covering approximately 5%. The source of the sample is a study of T-cell reconstitution after alpha-beta-depleted transplantation in children. Study-level results: Day-60 TCRbeta diversity that was high in some patients was derived from surviving recipient T cells and thymic progenitors. T-cell numbers and diversity one year post-transplant derived largely from freshly generated T cells. Several hundred graft clones that had expanded were reportedly the source of alpha-beta T cells about two months after transplant.

The TCR sequence derives from a male patient between 5 and 17 years old who had a stem cell transplant for acute lymphoblastic leukemia, so the T cells may come from the graft donor. The sample here was PBMCs, mostly from graft donor cells, taken 360 days after TCRalphabeta/CD19-depleted stem cell transplant. This rearrangement joins TRBV5-6 to TRBJ2-3; no clear D. The CDR3 DNA follows: TGTGCCAGCAGCTTGGGGCACTATTCCCGGGTCACAGATACGCAGTATTTT. This sequence encodes CASSLGHYSRVTDTQYF.